This note documents a single T cell receptor (beta chain) sequence. This sample stems from a study of shared clonotypes between healthy human individuals. Study-wide context: Aged 18 to 49, the donors were a couple of women and three men. CD4 naive and CD4 memory each took three plates per donor, while CD8 naive took two and CD8 memory one.

Naivety among CD8 cells was defined by CD45RO negativity and positive CCR7 selection, thereby excluding terminally differentiated effector memory CD45RA+ cells. CDR1 and CDR2 from the germline V gene are SGHVS and FQNEAQ. The germline V and J ends were trimmed by 0 bases and 2 bases, with 13 bases remaining between them. The CDR3 is 17 residues long. The material for each subset, its genomic DNA, was split evenly across several immunoSEQ plates. Original processing notes: ImmunoSEQ junction-only sequences lacked quality scores, so their filtering differed. The method was immunoSEQ multiplex PCR; TCRdb's version includes in-frame clones alone and lacks a portion of them. V and J calls and clone size are as listed in that table; D and trimming were resolved from the DNA. Of 550,000 to 600,000 clones listed, 95% to 98% were seen once; the top ten hold 0.3%.

This clonotype originated in a young man in good health. The sequencing sample was made of naive CD8+ T cells sorted from blood. The rearrangement uses TRBV7-8 and TRBJ2-2; possibly TRBD1 or TRBD2 for D (6 bases each). This chain's CDR3 is CASSLAWDGGNTGELFF. The CDR3, as DNA: TGTGCCAGCAGCTTAGCGTGGGACGGGGGCAACACCGGGGAGCTGTTTTTT.